The next 23 T cell receptor beta chains were all read from a single sample in a study of PD-1 blockade in classical Hodgkin lymphoma. Following autologous stem cell transplantation, relapse occurred in every patient, and exposure to brentuximab vedotin varied. Sequenced by immunoSEQ multiplex PCR; TCRdb stores in-frame clones only, minus some. The sample includes tens of thousands of clones, around 90% of them seen just once. Sequencing used peripheral blood mononuclear cells (PBMCs), obtained at baseline. The receptors shown here come from a human donor with classical Hodgkin lymphoma.

The genes are TRBV28 and TRBJ1-5, with TRBD1 identical over 7 bases. The CDR3 spans 14 residues. Germline-derived CDR1 and CDR2 are MDHEN and SYDVKM. Trimming took 0 bases from V and 4 from J; bases not matched to a gene: 0. CDR3 coding DNA: TGTGCCAGCAGTTTATGGACAGGGAATCAGCCCCAGCATTTT. Its translation: CASSLWTGNQPQHF.

This chain uses TRBV7-9 with TRBJ2-5; D may correspond to TRBD1 or TRBD2 (5 bases each). This CDR3 comprises 14 residues. CDR1 SEHNR and CDR2 FQNEAQ come from the germline V gene (reference sequence). V was pared by 7 bases and J by 2 bases, with 14 bases between. As DNA, the CDR3 is TGTGCCAGCACCGGGTGGGGGATTCAAGAGACCCAGTACTTC. The encoded protein is CASTGWGIQETQYF.

This chain uses TRBV10-3 with TRBJ1-1; D is unresolved. CDR3 length: 12 amino acids. Per germline, CDR1 ENHRY and CDR2 SYGVKD. Deletions cut 0 bases from V and 3 bases from J, with 2 bases between. This CDR3 reads CAISESDTEAFF. Here the CDR3 DNA reads TGTGCCATCAGTGAGTCTGACACTGAAGCTTTCTTT.

This clone was counted once. The chain uses TRBV6-5 and TRBJ2-1; D not resolved. This CDR3 is 13 amino acids long. V lost 8 bases and J 6 bases, leaving 14 bases between the germline ends. CDR1 is MNHEY, CDR2 SVGAGI, per germline. The CDR3 DNA sequence: TGTGCCAGCGGCCGGTTTCAGGTCAATGAGCAGTTCTTC. Translation: CASGRFQVNEQFF.

The chain combines TRBV2 with TRBJ2-7; D might be TRBD2 (6 bases). Germline V gives CDR1 SNHLY, CDR2 FYNNEI. CDR3 size: 14 residues. The V end was cut by 7 bases, the J end by 0 bases, with 13 bases between. DNA of the CDR3: TGTGCCAGCATTCTACGGGGGAGCTCCTACGAGCAGTACTTC. Protein sequence: CASILRGSSYEQYF.

The rearrangement uses TRBV28 and TRBJ2-1; D possibly corresponds to TRBD2 (5 bases). Trimming removed 3 bases from V and 7 bases from J, with 10 bases in between. This CDR3 comprises 13 residues. The germline CDR1 and CDR2 sequences are MDHEN and SYDVKM. The chain's CDR3 is CASSFSVGNEQFF. DNA for the CDR3: TGTGCCAGCAGTTTTAGCGTGGGAAATGAGCAGTTCTTC.

This clone was recorded once. The chain carries TRBV5-1 and TRBJ2-5; D is tentatively TRBD1 or TRBD2 (5 bases each). Germline values: CDR1 SGHRS, CDR2 YFSETQ. CDR3 length: 14 residues. Between the trimmed V and J ends, which lost 0 bases and 2 bases, there was a span of 8 bases. For the CDR3, the DNA is TGCGCCAGCAGCTTGGAGTGGGGGCAAGAGACCCAGTACTTC. Its protein product is CASSLEWGQETQYF.

The rearrangement uses TRBV5-8 and TRBJ2-7; D perhaps matches TRBD1 (6 bases). CDR3 size: 14 residues. V dropped 2 bases and J dropped 7 bases, with 16 bases sitting between them. CDR1 is SGHTS, CDR2 YDEGEE, per germline. This CDR3 reads CASSFLGQLGEQYF. As DNA, the CDR3 is TGTGCCAGCAGCTTTTTGGGACAACTGGGGGAGCAGTACTTC.

The chain employs TRBV28 and TRBJ2-1; TRBD1 might be the D (6 bases). Per the germline V gene, CDR1 is MDHEN and CDR2 is SYDVKM. The CDR3 loop spans 15 amino acids. Trimming left V 2 bases short and J 2 bases short, with 10 bases between. CDR3 residues: CASSLRTAAYNEQFF. Here the CDR3 DNA reads TGTGCCAGCAGTTTAAGGACAGCAGCCTACAATGAGCAGTTCTTC. Variable domain in full (rest from reference TRBV28 and TRBJ2-1): DVKVTQSSRYLVKRTGEKVFLECVQDMDHENMFWYRQDPGLGLRLIYFSYDVKMKEKGDIPEGYSVSREKKERFSLILESASTNQTSMYLCASSLRTAAYNEQFFGPGTRLTVL.

The chain employs TRBV5-4 and TRBJ1-5; D gene uncertain. Germline CDR1 SGHNT, CDR2 YYREEE (reference sequence). CDR3 length: 17 residues. The ends were cut back, 5 bases at V and 0 bases at J, with 18 bases in the middle. The CDR3 sequence: CASRTAWHSDSNQPQHF. CDR3 nucleotide sequence: TGTGCCAGCAGGACTGCGTGGCACAGCGATAGCAATCAGCCCCAGCATTTT.

In DNA, the CDR3 is TGTGCCAGCAGCAGGAAAGCGGGGGCCGCCACAGATACGCAGTATTTT. The encoded protein is CASSRKAGAATDTQYF. The chain joins TRBV7-2 to TRBJ2-3; 8 bases line up with TRBD2. This CDR3 region has 16 residues. Looked up from germline, CDR1 is SGHTA and CDR2 is FQGNSA. V was pared by 5 bases and J by 2 bases, with 9 bases of the junction left unmatched.

V and J are TRBV19 and TRBJ1-5; 7 nucleotides match TRBD1. Losses at the gene ends were 4 bases for V and 3 bases for J; bases not matched to a gene: 6. CDR3 size: 15 residues. Per the germline V gene, CDR1 is LNHDA and CDR2 is SQIVND (reference sequence). CDR3 sequence reads: CASSRGQQNNQPQHF. In DNA, the CDR3 is TGTGCCAGTAGTAGGGGACAGCAAAACAATCAGCCCCAGCATTTT.

This chain joins TRBV28 and TRBJ1-5, with unresolved D. Germline V gene data show CDR1 as MDHEN and CDR2 as SYDVKM. V lost 6 bases, J lost 2 bases, and 8 bases lay in between. This CDR3 contains 13 residues. This chain's CDR3 is CASSPPGNQPQHF. The CDR3 DNA reads as TGTGCCAGCAGCCCACCAGGCAATCAGCCCCAGCATTTT.

V gene TRBV10-3 combines with J gene TRBJ2-7, with D perhaps TRBD1 or TRBD2 (5 bases each). Trimming cost V 7 bases and J 0 bases, with 13 bases left between them. Germline CDR1 ENHRY, CDR2 SYGVKD. CDR3 length: 14 amino acids. The DNA for the CDR3 is TGTGCCATCAACGAGGGTAGGGGCTCCTACGAGCAGTACTTC. This gives the protein CAINEGRGSYEQYF.

The chain employs TRBV28 and TRBJ2-7, with 12 nucleotides matching TRBD1. Germline V gene sequence: CDR1 MDHEN, CDR2 SYDVKM. V lost 8 bases, J lost 4 bases, and 6 bases stayed unmatched. The CDR3 has 14 residues. Here the CDR3 DNA reads TGTGCCAGCGAACCGGGACAGGGGGCTTACGAGCAGTACTTC. This gives the protein CASEPGQGAYEQYF.

The J gene is TRBJ2-2, the V gene TRBV28; 9 bases line up with TRBD1. The J segment lost 6 bases and the V segment lost 5 bases, leaving 10 bases of the junction unmatched. The CDR3 is made up of 16 amino acids. Looked up from germline, CDR1 is MDHEN and CDR2 is SYDVKM. The CDR3 protein is CASSPQGQGDSGELFF. DNA of the CDR3: TGTGCCAGCAGTCCACAGGGACAGGGAGATTCCGGGGAGCTGTTTTTT.

Notes on this clone: The same CDR3 is also encoded by other DNA sequences in this sample. This chain uses TRBV5-1 with TRBJ2-7; D may match TRBD1 or TRBD2 (5 bases each). Germline CDR1 SGHRS, CDR2 YFSETQ. The CDR3 contains 12 residues. With 3 bases removed from V and 4 bases from J, the gap between germline ends came to 8 bases. The chain's CDR3 is CASSWDGYEQYF. The CDR3 DNA reads as TGCGCCAGCAGCTGGGACGGATACGAGCAGTACTTC.

The chain couples TRBV2 to TRBJ2-3; TRBD2 agrees at 9 bases. V lost 7 bases and J lost 4; bases outside the gene matches: 9. The CDR3 runs to 15 residues. CDR1 is SNHLY and CDR2 is FYNNEI in the germline V gene. The CDR3 sequence: CASKTSGGGPDTQYF. CDR3 nucleotide sequence: TGTGCCAGCAAGACTAGCGGAGGGGGCCCAGATACGCAGTATTTT.

The rearrangement links TRBV30 to TRBJ1-2; D remains unclear. This CDR3 comprises 14 residues. Trimming took 7 bases from V and 7 from J, leaving 22 bases between them. CDR1 GTSNPN and CDR2 SVGIG come from the germline V gene (reference sequence). CDR3 residues: CAYILPHMARGYTF. CDR3 sequence (DNA): TGTGCCTATATTCTACCCCATATGGCGCGTGGCTACACCTTC.

This chain joins TRBV5-6 and TRBJ1-1, with a tentative D call TRBD1 (5 bases). This CDR3 contains 12 residues. Deletions cut 4 bases from V and 8 bases from J, with 12 bases between. Looked up from germline, CDR1 is SGHDT and CDR2 is YYEEEE. As DNA, the CDR3 is TGTGCCAGCAGCACATGGACAAACGAAGCTTTCTTT. Protein sequence: CASSTWTNEAFF.

The chain combines TRBV27 with TRBJ1-5; no firm D call. From germline, CDR1 is MNHEY and CDR2 SMNVEV (reference sequence). V lost 2 bases to trimming and J lost 5 bases, with 7 bases between them. This CDR3 region has 13 residues. The CDR3, as DNA: TGTGCCAGCAGTTTACAGGCCTATCAGCCCCAGCATTTT. Translating gives CASSLQAYQPQHF.

This chain joins TRBV19 and TRBJ1-1, with unresolved D. The V gene lost 8 bases and the J gene lost 0 bases, with 16 bases spanning the gap. This CDR3 has 15 residues. Germline V gene data show CDR1 as LNHDA and CDR2 as SQIVND (reference sequence). The CDR3 coding sequence is TGTGCCAGTGGTCTCCTCCCCGCTTTGAACACTGAAGCTTTCTTT. Translated, it gives CASGLLPALNTEAFF.

The CDR3 region has the DNA TGTGCCAGCAGCTTAGTGAGGGGGCGGTCCTACGAGCAGTACTTC. Translated: CASSLVRGRSYEQYF. This chain uses TRBV11-2 with TRBJ2-7; TRBD1 agrees at 7 bases. The CDR3 spans 15 residues. Germline CDR1 SGHAT, CDR2 FQNNGV. V lost 1 base and J lost 1; bases outside the gene matches: 4.